This passage covers 2 T cell receptor beta chains from one sample sequenced in a study. TCRdb passed the 5' RACE reads through MiXCR, listing each CDR3 protein once. This table has some 62,000 distinct CDR3 sequences, about 31% appearing once. Sequencing was carried out using tumor-infiltrating naive CD4+ T cells sorted from the breast tumor. Subset denoted: naive CD4+ T cells, CD4+CD45RA+CD25-. The receptor source for this set is a female donor with breast cancer.

This clonotype was seen more than once but under ten times. The chain has TRBV29-1 and TRBJ2-1; 7 bases match TRBD2. From germline, CDR1 is SQVTM and CDR2 ANQGSEA. Trimming cost V 4 bases and J 0 bases; bases outside gene matches: 3. This CDR3 is 14 amino acids long. In DNA form, the CDR3 reads TGCAGCGTTGCCTGGGGGGGCTCCTACAATGAGCAGTTCTTC. Residues: CSVAWGGSYNEQFF.

This clonotype was seen more than once but under ten times. The chain has TRBV29-1 and TRBJ2-3; 9 bases align to TRBD2. There are 15 residues in the CDR3. Looked up from germline, CDR1 is SQVTM and CDR2 is ANQGSEA. CDR3 nucleotide sequence: TGCGGAGGGAGCCAGACTAGCGGCGGCACAGATACGCAGTATTTT. Translation gives CGGSQTSGGTDTQYF.